Below, 4 T cell receptor beta chains from the same sample are listed, as sequenced in a study of beta chain features in type 1 diabetes. Overall study findings and caveats: Moderately but significantly shorter TCRB CDR3s were found in Type 1 diabetes patients in all four CD4+ subsets.

Their target antigens are unknown. Of the isolated RNA, all was reverse transcribed, and so the sequenced material was expressed TCRB transcripts. Assay used: immunoSEQ multiplex PCR; TCRdb lists only in-frame clones, some missing. The sample shows about 150,000 clones, 7.8% of them seen only once. Source material: central memory CD4+ T cells from blood. These receptors were taken from a woman in her forties with type 1 diabetes.

This clone was recorded many times. The chain has TRBV7-2 and TRBJ1-5; D remains ambiguous. Trimming removed 3 bases from V and 3 bases from J, with 9 bases in between. Germline CDR1 is SGHTA and CDR2 is FQGNSA. There are 14 residues in the CDR3. The CDR3 spells CASSLEGTNQPQHF. The DNA for the CDR3 is TGTGCCAGCAGCTTGGAGGGTACCAATCAGCCCCAGCATTTT.

This chain joins TRBV28 and TRBJ1-4; D is unresolved. Trimming took off 2 bases at V and 4 bases at J, with 8 bases between the two ends. CDR1 is MDHEN, CDR2 SYDVKM, per germline. CDR3 length equals 14 residues. DNA for the CDR3: TGTGCCAGCAGTTTACGCCCGGGTAATGAAAAACTGTTTTTT. Its protein product is CASSLRPGNEKLFF.

This clone came up a few times. V is TRBV4-3 and J is TRBJ1-1; D perhaps matches TRBD1 (5 bases). Trimming took 3 bases from V and 3 from J, leaving 14 bases between them. Germline lookup yields CDR1 LGHNA and CDR2 YSLEER. This CDR3 has 15 amino acids. The CDR3: CASSHVTRGYTEAFF. The DNA of the CDR3 is TGCGCCAGCAGCCACGTCACCCGGGGGTACACTGAAGCTTTCTTT.

Comments on this clone: Other DNA sequences within the sample encode an identical CDR3. The genes are TRBV30 and TRBJ1-2; TRBD1 agrees at 7 bases. The CDR3 runs 13 residues. Germline-derived CDR1 and CDR2 are GTSNPN and SVGIG (reference sequence). J was trimmed by 4 bases and V by 0 bases; bases with no gene match: 2. CDR3 DNA: TGTGCCTGGAGTGTACAGGGGAGCTATGGCTACACCTTC. Protein sequence: CAWSVQGSYGYTF.